The 12 T cell receptor beta chains reported below all come from one sample, sequenced in a study of graft-versus-host responses after intestinal transplantation (dated by TCRdb to the early 2020s). Dithiothreitol, EDTA incubations and collagenase D digestion were used to isolate intraepithelial and lamina propria lymphocytes from graft specimens. Library creation used the immunoSEQ multiplex PCR assay. The clones in this table, taken by TCRdb from immuneACCESS, are in-frame only. Not every clone is retained; where verified, under half of the shortfall comes from an unresolved V gene, and the cause of the rest is unknown. Recorded for this sample are 60,000 to 70,000 clones; 75% to 90% of them occurred a single time. The ten largest clones represent roughly 1.7% of the sample. The sample was ileum tissue, taken around 350 days after transplant. The origin of the receptors is a human patient who received an intestinal transplant, so some T cells may come from the graft donor.

The chain employs TRBV6-5 and TRBJ2-5; no reliable D call. The DNA end is a closer match to TRBJ2-7, so the J assignment may be wrong. Germline V gives CDR1 MNHEY, CDR2 SVGAGI. This CDR3 has 15 residues. CDR3 sequence: CASSYSYERSYEQYF. The CDR3 DNA follows: TGTGCCAGCAGTTACTCGTACGAGCGCTCCTACGAGCAGTACTTC.

The chain couples TRBV29-1 to TRBJ2-5; D not resolved. The CDR3 covers 15 residues. The germline V gene has CDR1 SQVTM and CDR2 ANQGSEA. V dropped 1 base and J dropped 0 bases, with 12 bases sitting between them. In nucleotides, the CDR3 is TGCAGCGTTGAAGGGCGACTCGAGTACCAAGAGACCCAGTACTTC. Residues: CSVEGRLEYQETQYF. Drawing the rest from reference TRBV29-1 and TRBJ2-5, the complete variable domain is SAVISQKPSRDICQRGTSLTIQCQVDSQVTMMFWYRQQPGQSLTLIATANQGSEATYESGFVIDKFPISRPNLTFSTLTVSNMSPEDSSIYLCSVEGRLEYQETQYFGPGTRLLVL.

V gene TRBV28 combines with J gene TRBJ2-7; D gene unclear. CDR3 length: 13 residues. Trimming took off 0 bases at V and 6 bases at J, with 9 bases between the two ends. Germline V gives CDR1 MDHEN, CDR2 SYDVKM. CDR3 protein: CASSLWVKLEQYF. The CDR3 DNA reads TGTGCCAGCAGTTTATGGGTTAAACTCGAGCAGTACTTC.

The CDR3 spells CASSFRVSYNEQFF. CDR3 nucleotide sequence: TGTGCCAGCAGTTTTAGGGTATCCTACAATGAGCAGTTCTTC. The J gene is TRBJ2-1, the V gene TRBV28; D not certain. Germline CDR1 MDHEN, CDR2 SYDVKM. This CDR3 region has 14 residues. Deletions cut 3 bases from V and 1 base from J, with 7 bases between.

This chain connects TRBV7-9 to TRBJ2-1; no reliable D call. Germline V gene data show CDR1 as SEHNR and CDR2 as FQNEAQ (reference sequence). The CDR3 runs 15 residues. V dropped 5 bases and J dropped 7 bases, with 18 bases sitting between them. For the CDR3, the DNA is TGTGCCAGCAGCCTTGCTCGGCCGCACGGGAATGAGCAGTTCTTC. Amino acid sequence: CASSLARPHGNEQFF.

This clone came up a few times. V and J are TRBV18 and TRBJ2-3; D gene ambiguous. CDR3 length: 12 residues. Germline V gives CDR1 KGHSH, CDR2 LQKENI. V was cut by 3 bases and J by 2 bases, with 3 bases left in between. CDR3 sequence (DNA): TGTGCCAGCTCACCCTCCACAGATACGCAGTATTTT. This translates into CASSPSTDTQYF.

The chain combines TRBV25-1 with TRBJ2-1; TRBD1 matches at 9 bases. Germline CDR1 is MGHDK and CDR2 is SYGVNS. J was trimmed by 3 bases and V by 1 base; bases with no gene match: 4. The CDR3 spans 16 residues. The CDR3 DNA follows: TGTGCCAGCAGTGAATCCGGGACAGGGTTCTACAATGAGCAGTTCTTC. Its protein product is CASSESGTGFYNEQFF.

The gene calls are TRBV5-1 and TRBJ1-3; 8 bases line up with TRBD1. The CDR3 covers 15 residues. V gave up 2 bases and J gave up 8 bases; unmatched junction bases: 9. Germline-derived CDR1 and CDR2 are SGHRS and YFSETQ. As DNA, the CDR3 is TGCGCCAGCAGCTTCGCCGGACAGGGTCCAGACACCATATATTTT. Encoded protein: CASSFAGQGPDTIYF.

The chain joins TRBV28 to TRBJ1-3; D is ambiguous. Germline-derived CDR1 and CDR2 are MDHEN and SYDVKM. V shed 5 bases and J shed 0 bases, with 8 bases lying between them. The CDR3 has 14 residues. The CDR3 DNA sequence: TGTGCCAGCAGTCCATTGAACTCTGGAAACACCATATATTTT. Translated, it gives CASSPLNSGNTIYF. Supplemented by reference TRBV28 and TRBJ1-3, the full variable domain reads DVKVTQSSRYLVKRTGEKVFLECVQDMDHENMFWYRQDPGLGLRLIYFSYDVKMKEKGDIPEGYSVSREKKERFSLILESASTNQTSMYLCASSPLNSGNTIYFGEGSWLTVV.

The rearrangement links TRBV7-9 to TRBJ2-1; D may be TRBD2 (5 bases). The CDR3 covers 13 residues. V lost 3 bases and J lost 7, with 10 bases in between. Germline CDR1 reads SEHNR; CDR2 reads FQNEAQ (reference sequence). CDR3 bases: TGTGCCAGCAGCTTGCTAGCTCGAAATGAGCAGTTCTTC. Its translation is CASSLLARNEQFF.

The genes are TRBV6-6 and TRBJ2-3; D ambiguous. Germline lookup yields CDR1 MNHNY and CDR2 SVGAGI (reference sequence). The length of the CDR3 is 11 residues. Trimming shortened V by 2 bases and J by 6 bases, and 3 bases separated the two germline ends. Here the CDR3 reads CASSYMDTQYF. DNA for the CDR3: TGTGCCAGCAGTTACATGGATACGCAGTATTTT.

The chain joins TRBV18 to TRBJ2-2; D call uncertain. Germline assignment: CDR1 KGHSH and CDR2 LQKENI. V was trimmed by 6 bases and J by 1 base, leaving 9 bases between them. CDR3 length: 14 amino acids. CDR3 sequence reads: CASSSKQNTGELFF. The CDR3 DNA follows: TGTGCCAGCTCCTCCAAACAGAACACCGGGGAGCTGTTTTTT.